This T cell receptor (beta chain) comes out of a study of T cell responses to AZD1222 COVID-19 vaccine. Notes on the study in general: Donors skewed white British and female; clonal diversity was possibly underestimated. In the spike-specific TCR repertoire, nearly half reportedly target unmutated variant regions. Researchers report vaccine-associated CD4 TCRs spanning spike, with dominance at 160-218 and 743-854. Seropositive status at baseline applied to only 6 or 7 AZD1222 recipients.

CDR3 length: 12 amino acids. V shed 6 bases and J shed 12 bases, with 12 bases lying between them. For this clone: No antigen is known for it.

Using immunoSEQ multiplex PCR, the repertoire was profiled, and TCRdb retains in-frame clones only, with some absent. Of some 130,000 clones listed, 90% are singletons. The gene calls are TRBV12-3 or TRBV12-4 and TRBJ1-6; no definite D call. The sequencing used peripheral blood, collected on day 0 of AZD1222 vaccination. The source is an adult in good health. In DNA, the CDR3 is TGTGCCAGCAGCTCGGACCAGAGACCCCTCCACTTT. Amino acids: CASSSDQRPLHF.